The T cell receptor (beta chain) described here comes from a study of memory CD4+ T cells and cytomegalovirus serostatus. Study-wide background: Healthy Belgian adult donors included 9 or 10 CMV-positive and 24 CMV-negative people.

Study-wide results and caveats: The CMV-associated TCR signature appears largely within the CD4+ memory repertoire.

A note on this clone: Its antigen remains unknown. Other DNA sequences from this sample encode an identical CDR3 as well.

As processed by the authors: Out-of-frame sequences were removed, leaving roughly 2.1 million distinct TCRbeta sequences. Repertoires were generated with immunoSEQ multiplex PCR, while TCRdb's copy carries only in-frame clones and drops some. Clonal size and the V and J genes are those of that table, whereas D and trimming came from the DNA. The sample carries over 50,000 clones, approximately 78% recorded once. Germline V gives CDR1 SGHDN, CDR2 FVKESK. Deletions cut 4 bases from V and 2 bases from J, with 4 bases between. There are 12 residues in the CDR3. Single viable CD3+CD4+CD8-CD45RO+ cells were sorted as the memory CD4+ T cells. Donors' CMV status reflects serum IgG against pp150, pp28, p38, p52.

The V and J genes are TRBV14 and TRBJ2-3; D unclear. Material for sequencing was memory CD4+ T cells from blood. The sequence came from an adult in good health and CMV-seronegative. CDR3 loop: CASSPFTDTQYF. CDR3 sequence (DNA): TGTGCCAGCAGCCCTTTCACAGATACGCAGTATTTT.